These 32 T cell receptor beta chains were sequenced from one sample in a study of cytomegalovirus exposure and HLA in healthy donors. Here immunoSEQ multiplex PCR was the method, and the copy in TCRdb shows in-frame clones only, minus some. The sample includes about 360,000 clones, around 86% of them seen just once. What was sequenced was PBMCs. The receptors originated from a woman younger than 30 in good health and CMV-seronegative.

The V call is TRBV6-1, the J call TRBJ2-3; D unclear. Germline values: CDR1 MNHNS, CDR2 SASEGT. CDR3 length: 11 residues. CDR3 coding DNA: TGTGTGAGTAGACTCACAGATACGCAGTATTTT. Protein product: CVSRLTDTQYF.

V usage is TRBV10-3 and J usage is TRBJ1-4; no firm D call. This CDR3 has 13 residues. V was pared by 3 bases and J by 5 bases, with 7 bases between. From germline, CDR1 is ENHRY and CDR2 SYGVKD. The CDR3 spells CAISDSENEKLFF. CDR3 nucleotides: TGTGCCATCAGTGATTCGGAGAATGAAAAACTGTTTTTT.

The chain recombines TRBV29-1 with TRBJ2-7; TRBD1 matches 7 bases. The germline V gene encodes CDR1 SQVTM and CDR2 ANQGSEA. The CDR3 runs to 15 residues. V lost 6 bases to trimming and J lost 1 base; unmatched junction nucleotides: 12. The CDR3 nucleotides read TGCAGCGTGGACGTAACAGGGGATGGGTCCTACGAGCAGTACTTC. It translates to CSVDVTGDGSYEQYF.

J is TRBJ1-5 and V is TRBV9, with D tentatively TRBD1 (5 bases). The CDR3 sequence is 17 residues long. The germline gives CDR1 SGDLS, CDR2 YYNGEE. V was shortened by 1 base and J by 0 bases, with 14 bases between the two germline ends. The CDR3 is CASSVSRTQNSNQPQHF. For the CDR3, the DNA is TGTGCCAGCAGCGTATCCCGGACACAGAATAGCAATCAGCCCCAGCATTTT.

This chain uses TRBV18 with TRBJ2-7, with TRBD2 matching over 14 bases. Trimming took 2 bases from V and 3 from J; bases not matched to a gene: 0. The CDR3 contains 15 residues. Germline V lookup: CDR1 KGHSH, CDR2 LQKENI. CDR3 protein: CASSPGTSGSYEQYF. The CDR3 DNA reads TGTGCCAGCTCACCAGGGACTAGCGGGAGCTACGAGCAGTACTTC.

CDR3 protein: CASSLDRGEQFF. For the CDR3, the DNA is TGCGCCAGCAGCTTAGATCGGGGTGAGCAGTTCTTC. The chain combines TRBV5-1 with TRBJ2-1; D is perhaps TRBD2 (5 bases). Per germline, CDR1 SGHRS and CDR2 YFSETQ. The CDR3 is 12 amino acids. Trimming left V 2 bases short and J 9 bases short, with 9 bases between.

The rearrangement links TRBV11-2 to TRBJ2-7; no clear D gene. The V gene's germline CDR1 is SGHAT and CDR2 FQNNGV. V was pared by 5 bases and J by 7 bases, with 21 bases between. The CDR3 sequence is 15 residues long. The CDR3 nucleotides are TGTGCCAGCAGCCCACCCGGTCACAGTCCACGTGAGCAGTACTTC. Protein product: CASSPPGHSPREQYF.

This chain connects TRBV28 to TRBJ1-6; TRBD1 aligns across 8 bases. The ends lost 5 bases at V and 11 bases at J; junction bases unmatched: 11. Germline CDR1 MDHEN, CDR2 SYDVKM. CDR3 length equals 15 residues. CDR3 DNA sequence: TGTGCCAGCAGTCCCCCCGGGACAGGACTGCCACCCCTCCACTTT. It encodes CASSPPGTGLPPLHF.

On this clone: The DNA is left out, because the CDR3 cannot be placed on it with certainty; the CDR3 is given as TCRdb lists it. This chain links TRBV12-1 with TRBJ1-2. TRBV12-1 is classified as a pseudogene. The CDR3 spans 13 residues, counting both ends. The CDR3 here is CASSFARGSGYTF.

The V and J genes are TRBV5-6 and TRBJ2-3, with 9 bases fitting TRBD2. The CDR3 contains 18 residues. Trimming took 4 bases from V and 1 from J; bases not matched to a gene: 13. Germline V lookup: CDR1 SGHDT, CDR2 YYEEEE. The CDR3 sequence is CASSGQGRGGLRTDTQYF. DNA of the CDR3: TGTGCCAGCAGCGGCCAGGGGCGGGGGGGACTACGCACAGATACGCAGTATTTT.

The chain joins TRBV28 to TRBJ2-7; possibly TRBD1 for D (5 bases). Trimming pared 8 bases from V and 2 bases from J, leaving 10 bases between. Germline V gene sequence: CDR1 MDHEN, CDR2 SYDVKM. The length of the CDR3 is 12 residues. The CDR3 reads CASPDSAYEQYF. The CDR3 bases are TGTGCCAGCCCTGACAGCGCCTACGAGCAGTACTTC. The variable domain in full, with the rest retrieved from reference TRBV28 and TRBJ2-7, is DVKVTQSSRYLVKRTGEKVFLECVQDMDHENMFWYRQDPGLGLRLIYFSYDVKMKEKGDIPEGYSVSREKKERFSLILESASTNQTSMYLCASPDSAYEQYFGPGTRLTVT.

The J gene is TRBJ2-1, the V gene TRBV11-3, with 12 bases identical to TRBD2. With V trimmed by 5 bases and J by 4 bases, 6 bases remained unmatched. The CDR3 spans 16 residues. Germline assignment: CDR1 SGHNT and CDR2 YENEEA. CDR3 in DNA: TGTGCCAGCAGCAGAGGACTAGCGGGGCTTTACAATGAGCAGTTCTTC. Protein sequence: CASSRGLAGLYNEQFF.

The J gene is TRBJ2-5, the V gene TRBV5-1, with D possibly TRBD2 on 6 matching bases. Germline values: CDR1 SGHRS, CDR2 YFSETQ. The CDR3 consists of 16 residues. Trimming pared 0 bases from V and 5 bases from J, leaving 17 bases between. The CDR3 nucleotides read TGCGCCAGCAGCTTGGGGAGGGGCGGCAGGGAGGAGACCCAGTACTTC. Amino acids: CASSLGRGGREETQYF.

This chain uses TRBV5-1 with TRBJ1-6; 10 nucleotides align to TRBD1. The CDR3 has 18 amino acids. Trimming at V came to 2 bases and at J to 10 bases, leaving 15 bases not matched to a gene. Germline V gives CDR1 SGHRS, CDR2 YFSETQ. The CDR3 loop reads CASSFGRDRGRSGSPLHF. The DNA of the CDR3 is TGCGCCAGCAGCTTTGGCCGGGACAGGGGACGCTCTGGCTCACCCCTCCACTTT.

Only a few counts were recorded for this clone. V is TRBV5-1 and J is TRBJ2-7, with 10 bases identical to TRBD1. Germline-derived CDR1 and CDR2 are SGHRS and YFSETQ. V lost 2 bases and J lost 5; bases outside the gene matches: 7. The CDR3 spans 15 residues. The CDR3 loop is CASSLHFGQGDEQYF. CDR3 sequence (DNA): TGCGCCAGCAGCTTACACTTCGGACAGGGGGACGAGCAGTACTTC.

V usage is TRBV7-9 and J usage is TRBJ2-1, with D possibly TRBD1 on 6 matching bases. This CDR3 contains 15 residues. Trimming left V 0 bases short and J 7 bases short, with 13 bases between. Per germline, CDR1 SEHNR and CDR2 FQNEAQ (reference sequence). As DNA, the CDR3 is TGTGCCAGCAGCTTAGCGGCAGGGGTGCTTAATGAGCAGTTCTTC. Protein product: CASSLAAGVLNEQFF.

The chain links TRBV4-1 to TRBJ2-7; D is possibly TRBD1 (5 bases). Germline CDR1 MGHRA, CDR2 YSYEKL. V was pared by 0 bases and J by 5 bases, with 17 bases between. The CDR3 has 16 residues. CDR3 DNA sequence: TGCGCCAGCAGCCAAGAGTGGGGCCCCTCCGGCCACGAGCAGTACTTC. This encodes CASSQEWGPSGHEQYF.

CDR3 DNA sequence: TGCGCCAGCAGCTTGGCGGACACCATATATTTT. This translates into CASSLADTIYF. The chain couples TRBV5-1 to TRBJ1-3; D is unresolved. CDR1 SGHRS and CDR2 YFSETQ come from the germline V gene. The CDR3 contains 11 residues. The germline V and J ends were trimmed by 0 bases and 8 bases, with 3 bases remaining between them.

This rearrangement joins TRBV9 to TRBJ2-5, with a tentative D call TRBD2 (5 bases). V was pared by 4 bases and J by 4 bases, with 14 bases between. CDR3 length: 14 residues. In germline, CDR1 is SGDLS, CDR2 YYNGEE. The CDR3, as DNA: TGTGCCAGCAGCCGACGGGCGGGCCGAGAGACCCAGTACTTC. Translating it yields CASSRRAGRETQYF.

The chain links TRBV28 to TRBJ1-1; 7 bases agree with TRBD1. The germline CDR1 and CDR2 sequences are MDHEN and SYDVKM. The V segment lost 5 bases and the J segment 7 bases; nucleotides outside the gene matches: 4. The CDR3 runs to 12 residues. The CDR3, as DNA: TGTGCCAGCAGTCTGGGACAGAATGAAGCTTTCTTT. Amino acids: CASSLGQNEAFF.

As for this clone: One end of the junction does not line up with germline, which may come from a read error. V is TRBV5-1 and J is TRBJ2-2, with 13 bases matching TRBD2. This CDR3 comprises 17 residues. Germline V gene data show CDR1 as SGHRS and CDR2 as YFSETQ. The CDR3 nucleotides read TGCGCCAGCAGCGGTGGACTAGCGGGGGTCAGCGCCGGGAAGCTGTTTTTT. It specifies CASSGGLAGVSAGKLFF. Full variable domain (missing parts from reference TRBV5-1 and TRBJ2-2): KAGVTQTPRYLIKTRGQQVTLSCSPISGHRSVSWYQQTPGQGLQFLFEYFSETQRNKGNFPGRFSGRQFSNSRSEMNVSTLELGDSALYLCASSGGLAGVSAGKLFFGEGSRLTVL.

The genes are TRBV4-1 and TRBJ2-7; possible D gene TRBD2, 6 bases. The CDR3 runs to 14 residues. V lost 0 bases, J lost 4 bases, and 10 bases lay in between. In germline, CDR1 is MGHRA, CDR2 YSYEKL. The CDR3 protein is CASSQESGSYEQYF. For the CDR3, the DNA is TGCGCCAGCAGCCAAGAAAGCGGGTCGTACGAGCAGTACTTC.

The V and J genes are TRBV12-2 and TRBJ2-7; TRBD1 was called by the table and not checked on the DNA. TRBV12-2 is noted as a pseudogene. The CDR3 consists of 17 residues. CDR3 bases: TGTGCAAGTCGGCTTCGTACCCGGGACAGGGGACACTACGAGCAGTACTTC. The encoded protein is CASRLRTRDRGHYEQYF.

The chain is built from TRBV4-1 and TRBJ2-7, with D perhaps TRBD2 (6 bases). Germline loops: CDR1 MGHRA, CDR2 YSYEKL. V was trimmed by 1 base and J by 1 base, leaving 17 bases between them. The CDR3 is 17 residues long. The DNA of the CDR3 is TGCGCCAGCAGCCAAGGGGTTCCGGGACTTTATTCCTACGAGCAGTACTTC. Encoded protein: CASSQGVPGLYSYEQYF.

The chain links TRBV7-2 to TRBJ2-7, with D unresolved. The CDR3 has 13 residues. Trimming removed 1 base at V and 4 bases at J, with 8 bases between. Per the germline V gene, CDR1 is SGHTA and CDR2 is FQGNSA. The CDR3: CASSLEARYEQYF. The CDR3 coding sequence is TGTGCCAGCAGCTTAGAGGCTAGGTACGAGCAGTACTTC.

The DNA for the CDR3 is TGTGCCAGCAGTAGTAGCTGGGGGGACGGGGAGCTGTTTTTT. It encodes CASSSSWGDGELFF. J is TRBJ2-2 and V is TRBV2, with D maybe TRBD2 (6 bases). The CDR3 contains 14 residues. With 5 bases removed from V and 7 bases from J, the gap between germline ends came to 14 bases. Looked up from germline, CDR1 is SNHLY and CDR2 is FYNNEI. The full variable domain, its missing parts supplied by reference TRBV2 and TRBJ2-2, is EPEVTQTPSHQVTQMGQEVILRCVPISNHLYFYWYRQILGQKVEFLVSFYNNEISEKSEIFDDQFSVERPDGSNFTLKIRSTKLEDSAMYFCASSSSWGDGELFFGEGSRLTVL.

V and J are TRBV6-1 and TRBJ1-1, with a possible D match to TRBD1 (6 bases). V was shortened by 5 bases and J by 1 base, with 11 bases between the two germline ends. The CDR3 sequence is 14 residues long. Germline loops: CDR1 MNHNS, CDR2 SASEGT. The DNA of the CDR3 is TGTGCCAGCAGTATCGGGACAACGAACACTGAAGCTTTCTTT. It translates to CASSIGTTNTEAFF.

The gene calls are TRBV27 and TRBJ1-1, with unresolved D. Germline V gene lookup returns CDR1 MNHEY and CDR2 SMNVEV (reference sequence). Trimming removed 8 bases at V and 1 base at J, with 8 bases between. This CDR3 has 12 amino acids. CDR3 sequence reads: CASFRGNTEAFF. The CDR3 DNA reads TGTGCCAGCTTCCGGGGGAACACTGAAGCTTTCTTT.

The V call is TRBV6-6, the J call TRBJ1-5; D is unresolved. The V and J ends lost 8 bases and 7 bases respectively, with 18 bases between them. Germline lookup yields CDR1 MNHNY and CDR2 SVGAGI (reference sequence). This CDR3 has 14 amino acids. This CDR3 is CASGRGSDRQPQHF. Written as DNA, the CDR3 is TGTGCCAGCGGGAGAGGGTCGGACCGACAGCCCCAGCATTTT.

The CDR3 coding sequence is TGTGCCAGCAGCTTCCTAGCGGGGGGATACAATGAGCAGTTCTTC. It is translated as CASSFLAGGYNEQFF. The V gene is TRBV25-1, the J gene TRBJ2-1, with 11 bases aligning to TRBD2. J was trimmed by 4 bases and V by 6 bases; bases with no gene match: 5. Germline V gene sequence: CDR1 MGHDK, CDR2 SYGVNS. This CDR3 comprises 15 residues.

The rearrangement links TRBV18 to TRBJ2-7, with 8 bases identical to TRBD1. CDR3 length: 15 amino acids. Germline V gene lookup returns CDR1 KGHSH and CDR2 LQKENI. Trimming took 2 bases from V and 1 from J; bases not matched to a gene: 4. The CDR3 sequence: CASSPSTGGSYEQYF. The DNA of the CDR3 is TGTGCCAGCTCACCATCAACAGGGGGATCCTACGAGCAGTACTTC.

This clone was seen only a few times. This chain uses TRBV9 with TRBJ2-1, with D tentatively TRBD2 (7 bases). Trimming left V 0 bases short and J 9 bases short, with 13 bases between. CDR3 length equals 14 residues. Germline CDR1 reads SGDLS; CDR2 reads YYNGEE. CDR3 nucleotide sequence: TGTGCCAGCAGCGTAGAATATAGGGGGGGTGAGCAGTTCTTC. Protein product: CASSVEYRGGEQFF.